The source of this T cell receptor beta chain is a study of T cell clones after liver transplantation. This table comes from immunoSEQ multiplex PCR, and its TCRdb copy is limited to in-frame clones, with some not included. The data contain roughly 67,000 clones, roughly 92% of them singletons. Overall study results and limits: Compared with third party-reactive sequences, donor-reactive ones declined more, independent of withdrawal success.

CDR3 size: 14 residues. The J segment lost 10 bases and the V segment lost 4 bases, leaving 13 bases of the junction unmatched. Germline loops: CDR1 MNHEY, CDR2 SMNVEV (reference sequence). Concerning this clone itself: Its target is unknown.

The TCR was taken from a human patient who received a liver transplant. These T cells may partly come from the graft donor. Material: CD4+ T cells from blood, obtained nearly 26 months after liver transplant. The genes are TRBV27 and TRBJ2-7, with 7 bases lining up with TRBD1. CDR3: CASSSGTETVVQYF. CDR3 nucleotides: TGTGCCAGCAGTTCCGGGACAGAAACCGTTGTTCAGTACTTC.